These 24 T cell receptor beta chains were all obtained from the same sample, sequenced in a study of T cells after yellow fever vaccination. MiXCR, applied by TCRdb to the 5' RACE reads, yields one record per CDR3 protein. The data contain over 150,000 distinct CDR3 sequences, roughly 6.4% of them singletons. The sample in question was CD4+ T cells sorted from PBMCs, obtained on the day of the first yellow fever vaccination. Receptor source: a man between 18 and 35 years old who received the YFV17D yellow fever vaccine.

The table lists this clonotype with many counts. The gene calls are TRBV12-3 or TRBV12-4 and TRBJ1-5; D call uncertain. V shed 3 bases and J shed 1 base, with 10 bases lying between them. The CDR3 loop spans 15 amino acids. The CDR3 DNA sequence: TGTGCCAGCAGTTTGCGAGACTCGAGCAATCAGCCCCAGCATTTT. It translates to CASSLRDSSNQPQHF.

This clonotype was counted only a few times. This chain links TRBV18 with TRBJ2-7; D is unclear. Trimming stripped 3 bases from V and 0 bases from J, with 9 bases between. CDR1 is KGHSH and CDR2 is LQKENI in the germline V gene. The CDR3 runs to 14 residues. As DNA, the CDR3 is TGTGCCAGCTCACCCGACCTGAGCTCCTACGAGCAGTACTTC. As protein: CASSPDLSSYEQYF.

This clonotype was found many times. The chain uses TRBV12-3 or TRBV12-4 and TRBJ2-5, with 9 bases fitting TRBD1. J lost 5 bases, V lost 4 bases, and 5 bases had no gene match. CDR3 length: 14 amino acids. The CDR3 DNA is TGTGCCAGCAGTTGGACAGGGGCGAGGGAGACCCAGTACTTC. Amino acids: CASSWTGARETQYF.

This clonotype was recorded a few times. V gene TRBV11-2 combines with J gene TRBJ2-7, with TRBD2 identical over 7 bases. Unmatched junction bases numbered 2, after V lost 3 bases and J lost 3 bases. The CDR3 contains 13 residues. Germline V gene data show CDR1 as SGHAT and CDR2 as FQNNGV. The CDR3 nucleotides read TGTGCCAGCAGCTTGGGGGGGATCTACGAGCAGTACTTC. This gives the protein CASSLGGIYEQYF.

This clonotype occurred many times. This chain links TRBV7-3 with TRBJ1-2; 12 bases are a match to TRBD1. The V and J ends lost 5 bases and 8 bases, in that order; junction bases with no gene match: 3. Per the germline V gene, CDR1 is SGHTA and CDR2 is FQGTGA. This CDR3 comprises 13 residues. Here the CDR3 reads CASSTGTGGGYTF. The CDR3 coding sequence is TGTGCCAGCAGCACCGGGACAGGGGGCGGCTACACCTTC.

The chain couples TRBV5-4 to TRBJ2-3, with a possible D match to TRBD2 (5 bases). V dropped 7 bases and J dropped 1 base, with 10 bases sitting between them. Germline CDR1 reads SGHNT; CDR2 reads YYREEE (reference sequence). CDR3 size: 13 residues. CDR3 DNA: TGTGCCAGCCACTCGAGGGGCACAGATACGCAGTATTTT. This codes for CASHSRGTDTQYF.

The rearrangement uses TRBV5-4 and TRBJ2-3; D may be TRBD2 (6 bases). The V and J ends lost 1 base and 3 bases respectively, with 12 bases between them. The germline V gene has CDR1 SGHNT and CDR2 YYREEE (reference sequence). The CDR3 has 15 residues. The CDR3 here is CASSLPGVVTDTQYF. The CDR3 nucleotides read TGTGCCAGCAGCTTGCCGGGGGTGGTGACAGATACGCAGTATTTT.

This clonotype was picked up a small number of times. The chain is built from TRBV5-1 and TRBJ2-7, with 11 bases fitting TRBD1. V lost 2 bases, J lost 7 bases, and 11 bases stayed unmatched. Germline lookup yields CDR1 SGHRS and CDR2 YFSETQ. The CDR3 has 16 amino acids. This CDR3 is CASSFFGQGAQGEQYF. In nucleotides, the CDR3 is TGCGCCAGCAGCTTCTTTGGACAGGGGGCGCAGGGGGAGCAGTACTTC.

Ten or more counts support this clonotype. The V gene is TRBV29-1, the J gene TRBJ1-1, with D maybe TRBD1 (6 bases). This CDR3 comprises 13 residues. The ends were cut back, 7 bases at V and 1 base at J, with 13 bases in the middle. CDR1 and CDR2 (germline): SQVTM, ANQGSEA. Here the CDR3 reads CSAAQGTNTEAFF. CDR3 DNA sequence: TGCAGCGCTGCGCAGGGGACGAACACTGAAGCTTTCTTT.

This clonotype was picked up a small number of times. This chain uses TRBV5-1 with TRBJ2-5; 10 bases map to TRBD2. The germline gives CDR1 SGHRS, CDR2 YFSETQ. CDR3 size: 14 residues. V lost 4 bases to trimming and J lost 3 bases; unmatched junction nucleotides: 3. CDR3 sequence (DNA): TGCGCCAGCAGCACCGGGACTAGCGAAGAGACCCAGTACTTC. Translation: CASSTGTSEETQYF.

Many counts were recorded for this clonotype. This sequence joins TRBV7-2 and TRBJ1-1, with D unresolved. CDR3 size: 13 residues. Germline lookup yields CDR1 SGHTA and CDR2 FQGNSA. V lost 2 bases and J 2 bases, leaving 6 bases between the germline ends. The CDR3 here is CASSLSVNTEAFF. CDR3 sequence (DNA): TGTGCCAGCAGCTTATCGGTCAACACTGAAGCTTTCTTT.

The chain combines TRBV19 with TRBJ2-5; D unresolved. V was cut by 4 bases and J by 0 bases, with 3 bases left in between. The germline CDR1 and CDR2 sequences are LNHDA and SQIVND (reference sequence). The CDR3 consists of 12 residues. Here the CDR3 reads CASSTDQETQYF. Here the CDR3 DNA reads TGTGCCAGTAGTACAGACCAAGAGACCCAGTACTTC.

This sequence joins TRBV19 and TRBJ2-1, with D possibly matching TRBD1 (6 bases). Germline assignment: CDR1 LNHDA and CDR2 SQIVND (reference sequence). V lost 5 bases and J lost 11, with 22 bases in between. The CDR3 is made up of 15 amino acids. CDR3 in DNA: TGTGCCAGTAGTCGTGGTTGGCAGGGGATCGATAAGCAGTTCTTC. Its protein is CASSRGWQGIDKQFF.

In this sample, this clonotype turned up many times. The CDR3: CASSVRGDNTNEKLFF. DNA of the CDR3: TGTGCCAGCAGCGTACGGGGTGATAATACTAATGAAAAACTGTTTTTT. This chain uses TRBV9 with TRBJ1-4, with D unresolved. Germline V lookup: CDR1 SGDLS, CDR2 YYNGEE. V was shortened by 1 base and J by 2 bases, with 12 bases between the two germline ends. The CDR3 length is 16 residues. Together with reference TRBV9 and TRBJ1-4, the CDR3 gives the full variable domain: DSGVTQTPKHLITATGQRVTLRCSPRSGDLSVYWYQQSLDQGLQFLIQYYNGEERAKGNILERFSAQQFPDLHSELNLSSLELGDSALYFCASSVRGDNTNEKLFFGSGTQLSVL.

In this sample, this clonotype turned up a few times. This chain joins TRBV27 and TRBJ1-2, with 8 nucleotides matching TRBD1. Germline V gene sequence: CDR1 MNHEY, CDR2 SMNVEV (reference sequence). V lost 6 bases and J lost 6; bases outside the gene matches: 9. This CDR3 has 14 residues. The CDR3 region has the DNA TGTGCCAGCAGCCAACAGGGGGTTAGGGATGGCTACACCTTC. Its protein product is CASSQQGVRDGYTF.

This clonotype was found many times. The CDR3 here is CASSRTDINEQYV. Written as DNA, the CDR3 is TGTGCCAGCAGCCGAACCGACATCAACGAGCAGTACGTC. The J gene is TRBJ2-7, the V gene TRBV6-2 or TRBV6-3; no definite D call. The CDR3 sequence is 13 residues long. V was cut by 6 bases and J by 5 bases, with 14 bases left in between. CDR1 MNHEY and CDR2 SVGEGT come from the germline V gene.

This clonotype was found many times. The rearrangement joins TRBV4-3 to TRBJ1-4; D unresolved. Trimming took off 0 bases at V and 7 bases at J, with 12 bases between the two ends. The CDR3 sequence is 15 residues long. The V gene's germline CDR1 is LGHNA and CDR2 YSLEER. As DNA, the CDR3 is TGCGCCAGCAGCCAAGATCGTAAAAGGGTTGAAAAACTGTTTTTT. Translation gives CASSQDRKRVEKLFF.

The rearrangement links TRBV7-3 to TRBJ2-1; TRBD2 agrees at 7 bases. Germline V gives CDR1 SGHTA, CDR2 FQGTGA. The CDR3 is 15 residues long. Germline trimming cut 0 bases from V and 3 bases from J; bases unmatched to any gene: 2. CDR3 residues: CASSLTAGSYNEQFF. The CDR3, as DNA: TGTGCCAGCAGCTTAACAGCGGGGAGCTACAATGAGCAGTTCTTC.

In its sample, this clonotype was seen many times. The chain uses TRBV7-3 and TRBJ2-5; the match to TRBD2 covers 7 bases. Germline CDR1 SGHTA, CDR2 FQGTGA. The CDR3 sequence is 13 residues long. J gave up 2 bases and V 5 bases, and 2 bases lay outside the gene matches. CDR3 sequence: CASSPLAQETQYF. The CDR3 DNA follows: TGTGCCAGCAGCCCACTAGCGCAAGAGACCCAGTACTTC.

V usage is TRBV11-2 and J usage is TRBJ2-2; 7 bases fit TRBD1. The trim removed 6 bases at V and 4 bases at J, leaving 5 bases unmatched. CDR1 SGHAT and CDR2 FQNNGV come from the germline V gene. The CDR3 runs to 14 residues. The CDR3, as DNA: TGTGCCAGCAGACAGGGACAGAGCACCGGGGAGCTGTTTTTT. Protein sequence: CASRQGQSTGELFF.

The sample holds many counts of this clonotype. This chain links TRBV10-3 with TRBJ2-7; D call uncertain. This CDR3 has 11 residues. V was shortened by 7 bases and J by 2 bases, with 6 bases between the two germline ends. Per the germline V gene, CDR1 is ENHRY and CDR2 is SYGVKD. CDR3 bases: TGTGCCATCACTGGGACCTACGAGCAGTACTTC. Amino acids: CAITGTYEQYF.

The sample holds many counts of this clonotype. The gene calls are TRBV15 and TRBJ2-7; the D is unclear. The V and J ends lost 4 bases and 0 bases respectively, with 13 bases between them. Germline V gene lookup returns CDR1 LNHNV and CDR2 YYDKDF (reference sequence). The CDR3 is made up of 15 amino acids. The CDR3 DNA reads as TGTGCCACCAGCAAAGCCGGGCTAAGCTCCTACGAGCAGTACGTC. Protein sequence: CATSKAGLSSYEQYV.

This chain links TRBV3-1 with TRBJ2-3; D is unresolved. CDR1 and CDR2 from the germline V gene are LGHDT and YNNKEL (reference sequence). The CDR3 spans 13 residues. V was clipped by 0 bases and J by 4 bases, with 5 bases between them. CDR3 amino acids: CASSQDKSDTQYF. The CDR3 DNA follows: TGTGCCAGCAGCCAAGATAAGTCAGATACGCAGTATTTT.

The gene calls are TRBV27 and TRBJ2-3; 10 bases line up with TRBD1. CDR1 is MNHEY and CDR2 is SMNVEV in the germline V gene (reference sequence). After removal of 8 bases from V and 7 bases from J, the junction contained 12 bases not matched to a gene. The CDR3 has 15 amino acids. CDR3 in DNA: TGTGCCAGCGGCCCGGACAGGGGGGAGTGGAATACGCAGTATTTT. Amino acids: CASGPDRGEWNTQYF.